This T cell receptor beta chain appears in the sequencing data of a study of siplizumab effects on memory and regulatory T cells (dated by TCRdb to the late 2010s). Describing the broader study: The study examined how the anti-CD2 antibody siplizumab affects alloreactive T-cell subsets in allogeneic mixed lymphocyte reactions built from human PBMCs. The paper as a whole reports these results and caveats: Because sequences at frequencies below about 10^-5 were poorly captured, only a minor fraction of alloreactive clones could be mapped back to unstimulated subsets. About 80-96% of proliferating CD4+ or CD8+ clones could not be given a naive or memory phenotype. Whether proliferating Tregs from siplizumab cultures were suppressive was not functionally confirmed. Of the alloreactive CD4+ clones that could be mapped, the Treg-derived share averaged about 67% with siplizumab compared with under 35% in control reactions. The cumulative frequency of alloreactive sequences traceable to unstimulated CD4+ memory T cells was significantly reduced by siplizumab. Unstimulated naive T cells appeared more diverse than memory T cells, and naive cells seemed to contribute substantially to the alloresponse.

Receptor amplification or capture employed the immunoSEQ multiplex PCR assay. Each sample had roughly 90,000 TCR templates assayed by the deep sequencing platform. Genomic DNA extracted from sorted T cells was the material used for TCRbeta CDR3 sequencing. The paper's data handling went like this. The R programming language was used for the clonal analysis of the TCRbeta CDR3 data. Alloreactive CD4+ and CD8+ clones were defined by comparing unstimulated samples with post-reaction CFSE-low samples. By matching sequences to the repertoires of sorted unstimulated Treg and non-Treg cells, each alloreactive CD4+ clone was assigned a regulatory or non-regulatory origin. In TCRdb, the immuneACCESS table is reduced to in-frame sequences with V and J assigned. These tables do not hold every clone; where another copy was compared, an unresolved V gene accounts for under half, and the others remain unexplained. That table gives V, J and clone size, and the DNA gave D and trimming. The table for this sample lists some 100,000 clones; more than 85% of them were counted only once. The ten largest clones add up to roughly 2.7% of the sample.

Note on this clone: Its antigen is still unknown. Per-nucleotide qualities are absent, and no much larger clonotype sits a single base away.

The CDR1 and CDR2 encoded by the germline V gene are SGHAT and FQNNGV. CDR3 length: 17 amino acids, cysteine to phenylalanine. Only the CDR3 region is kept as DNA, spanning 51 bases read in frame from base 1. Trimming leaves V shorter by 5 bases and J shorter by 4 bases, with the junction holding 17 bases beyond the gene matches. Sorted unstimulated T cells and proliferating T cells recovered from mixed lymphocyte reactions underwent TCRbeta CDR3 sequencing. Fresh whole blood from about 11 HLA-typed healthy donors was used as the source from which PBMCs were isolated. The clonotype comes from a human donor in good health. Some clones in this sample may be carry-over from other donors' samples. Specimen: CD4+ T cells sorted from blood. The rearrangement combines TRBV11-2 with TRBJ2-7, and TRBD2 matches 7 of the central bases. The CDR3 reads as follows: CASSLTGAGVFPYEQYF. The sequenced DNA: TGTGCCAGCAGCCTGACGGGCGCGGGAGTATTCCCATACGAGCAGTACTTC.